The clone carrying this TCR beta chain was detected a few times. Its target is not known. The record originates from a study of early T cells in non-severe SARS-CoV-2 infection. Study in general: From unsorted whole blood, bulk RNA was sequenced, and the chains remained unpaired. Study-wide results and caveats: The VDJdb matching leaned toward anti-spike CD8 responses and overlooked private and CD4 specificities.

A single record per CDR3 protein comes from TCRdb applying MiXCR to the 5' RACE reads. The sample consists of around 64,000 distinct CDR3 sequences, 12% of them appearing once. V dropped 6 bases and J dropped 3; count of bases not matched to a gene: 0. The CDR3 spans 12 residues. Germline CDR1 KGHSH, CDR2 LQKENI. This sequence originates from an adult who was a healthcare worker with PCR-confirmed SARS-CoV-2 infection or an uninfected control (not recorded which). Sequencing was carried out using whole blood. The genes are TRBV18 and TRBJ1-2; 8 bases are shared with TRBD1. CDR3 region: CASSTGDYGYTF. In nucleotides, the CDR3 is TGTGCCAGCTCGACAGGGGACTATGGCTACACCTTC.